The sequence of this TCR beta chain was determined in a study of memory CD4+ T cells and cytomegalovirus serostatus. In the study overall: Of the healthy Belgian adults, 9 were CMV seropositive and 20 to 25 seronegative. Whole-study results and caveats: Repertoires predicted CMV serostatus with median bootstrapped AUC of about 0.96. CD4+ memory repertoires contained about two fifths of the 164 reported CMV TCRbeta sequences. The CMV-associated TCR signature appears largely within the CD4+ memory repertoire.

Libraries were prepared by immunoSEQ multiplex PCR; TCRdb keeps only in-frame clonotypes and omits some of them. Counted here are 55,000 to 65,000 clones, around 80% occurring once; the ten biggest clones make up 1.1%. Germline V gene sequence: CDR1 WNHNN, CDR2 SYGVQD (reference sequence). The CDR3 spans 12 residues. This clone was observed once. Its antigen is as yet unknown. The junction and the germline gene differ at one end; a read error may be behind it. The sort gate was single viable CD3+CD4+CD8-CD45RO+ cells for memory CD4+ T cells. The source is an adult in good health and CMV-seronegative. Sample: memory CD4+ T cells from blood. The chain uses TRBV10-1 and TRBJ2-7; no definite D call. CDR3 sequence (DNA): TGCGCCAGCAGTGAGCGTCCAGCCAAACCCTTCTTC. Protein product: CASSERPAKPFF.